What follows are 24 T cell receptor beta chains derived from one specimen sequenced in a study of shared clonotypes between healthy human individuals. TCRdb's copy holds only in-frame clones and misses some; the assay was immunoSEQ multiplex PCR. The data show some 1,100,000 clones, with around 82% seen just once and under 0.65% held by the top ten. The specimen was memory CD4+ T cells from PBMCs. The subset is: CD45RA-negative fraction. These receptors came from a man younger than 35 in good health. Some clones in this sample may be carry-over from other donors' samples.

The chain uses TRBV28 and TRBJ2-4; D gene ambiguous. Germline assignment: CDR1 MDHEN and CDR2 SYDVKM. V was cut by 7 bases and J by 9 bases, with 10 bases left in between. This CDR3 has 11 residues. This CDR3 reads CASMTMGIQYF. Written as DNA, the CDR3 is TGTGCCAGCATGACCATGGGCATTCAGTACTTC.

The chain couples TRBV5-4 to TRBJ1-5; D is unclear. Trimming shortened V by 4 bases and J by 5 bases, and 7 bases separated the two germline ends. This CDR3 is built from 12 residues. CDR1 and CDR2 (germline): SGHNT, YYREEE (reference sequence). CDR3 amino acids: CASSRPDQPQHF. For the CDR3, the DNA is TGTGCCAGCAGCCGGCCTGATCAGCCCCAGCATTTT.

The chain carries TRBV9 and TRBJ2-2; D uncertain. V was trimmed by 4 bases and J by 5 bases, leaving 6 bases between them. The CDR3 is 12 residues long. Germline lookup yields CDR1 SGDLS and CDR2 YYNGEE. The CDR3 DNA reads TGTGCCAGCAGCCCCGGGACCGGGGAGCTGTTTTTT. It codes for CASSPGTGELFF.

Note on this clone: The same CDR3 is also encoded by other DNA sequences in this sample. The V call is TRBV7-9, the J call TRBJ2-3; no clear D. Trimming shortened V by 0 bases and J by 1 base, and 5 bases separated the two germline ends. The CDR3 is made up of 14 amino acids. Germline V lookup: CDR1 SEHNR, CDR2 FQNEAQ (reference sequence). The CDR3 is CASSLALGTDTQYF. The CDR3, as DNA: TGTGCCAGCAGCTTAGCGTTGGGCACAGATACGCAGTATTTT.

The chain links TRBV27 to TRBJ2-2; the D gene is possibly TRBD2 (5 bases). There are 15 residues in the CDR3. Germline V lookup: CDR1 MNHEY, CDR2 SMNVEV (reference sequence). V was clipped by 6 bases and J by 3 bases, with 14 bases between them. Here the CDR3 reads CASSYGSGDTGELFF. CDR3 nucleotide sequence: TGTGCCAGCAGCTACGGGTCCGGGGACACCGGGGAGCTGTTTTTT.

Notes on this clone: With a much larger clone just one base away, this may be a read error. This same CDR3 is encoded by further DNA sequences in the sample. The chain carries TRBV5-4 and TRBJ2-3; no clear D gene. The CDR3 has 12 residues. Germline assignment: CDR1 SGHNT and CDR2 YYREEE (reference sequence). The V and J ends lost 0 bases and 3 bases respectively, with 2 bases between them. The CDR3 region is CASSLDTDTQYF. For the CDR3, the DNA is TGTGCCAGCAGCTTGGATACAGATACGCAGTATTTT.

Concerning this clone: Other DNA sequences in the sample encode the same CDR3. The genes are TRBV5-1 and TRBJ2-7; TRBD1 is a possible D gene (6 bases). Germline values: CDR1 SGHRS, CDR2 YFSETQ. The CDR3 has 13 residues. V dropped 3 bases and J dropped 3 bases, with 10 bases sitting between them. CDR3 nucleotides: TGCGCCAGCAGCTCCGGACAGATCTACGAGCAGTACTTC. Translated, it gives CASSSGQIYEQYF.

This rearrangement joins TRBV29-1 to TRBJ1-1; D ambiguous. Trimming took off 5 bases at V and 1 base at J, with 11 bases between the two ends. The CDR3 spans 13 residues. Germline assignment: CDR1 SQVTM and CDR2 ANQGSEA. The CDR3, as DNA: TGCAGCGTTCACCCACACGGGAACACTGAAGCTTTCTTT. Amino acids: CSVHPHGNTEAFF.

Written as DNA, the CDR3 is TGTGCCAGTCTAACTAACGGGAGGGCGGGGAAGGGGGTCCCAGATACGCAGTATTTT. Amino acid sequence: CASLTNGRAGKGVPDTQYF. V and J are TRBV28 and TRBJ2-3, with TRBD2 matching over 8 bases. The germline V gene has CDR1 MDHEN and CDR2 SYDVKM. With V trimmed by 9 bases and J by 4 bases, 24 bases remained unmatched. The CDR3 has 19 amino acids.

This clone was detected only once. The chain recombines TRBV5-1 with TRBJ1-1, with 7 bases that match TRBD1. J was trimmed by 1 base and V by 7 bases; bases with no gene match: 7. Germline V lookup: CDR1 SGHRS, CDR2 YFSETQ. The CDR3 is 14 residues long. CDR3 nucleotide sequence: TGCGCCAGCGCAAGGGACAGAACGAACACTGAAGCTTTCTTT. Protein product: CASARDRTNTEAFF.

The chain couples TRBV6-6 to TRBJ1-2; TRBD1 aligns across 8 bases. Germline V gene sequence: CDR1 MNHNY, CDR2 SVGAGI (reference sequence). V gave up 2 bases and J gave up 5 bases; unmatched junction bases: 10. CDR3 length: 16 amino acids. CDR3: CASSYGLGRGLYGYTF. CDR3 DNA: TGTGCCAGCAGTTACGGTTTGGGCAGGGGGCTGTATGGCTACACCTTC.

The CDR3 DNA reads as TGTGCCAGCAGCTACGGGACTAGCGGCTACACCGGGGAGCTGTTTTTT. Its protein product is CASSYGTSGYTGELFF. The chain recombines TRBV7-2 with TRBJ2-2; 11 bases match TRBD2. The length of the CDR3 is 16 residues. Germline assignment: CDR1 SGHTA and CDR2 FQGNSA. Germline trimming cut 4 bases from V and 3 bases from J; bases unmatched to any gene: 4.

V and J are TRBV5-1 and TRBJ2-7; possibly TRBD2 for D (5 bases). The CDR3 extends over 14 amino acids. V was trimmed by 7 bases and J by 2 bases, leaving 16 bases between them. CDR1 SGHRS and CDR2 YFSETQ come from the germline V gene. The CDR3 DNA sequence: TGCGCCAGCCGTCGCGGGTATAATACCTACGAGCAGTACTTC. Its protein product is CASRRGYNTYEQYF.

This sequence joins TRBV11-2 and TRBJ2-7, with unresolved D. Trimming pared 5 bases from V and 3 bases from J, leaving 11 bases between. Germline assignment: CDR1 SGHAT and CDR2 FQNNGV. This CDR3 region has 13 residues. The DNA of the CDR3 is TGTGCCAGCAGCCTCAACGCCAACTACGAGCAGTACTTC. Protein: CASSLNANYEQYF.

The rearrangement joins TRBV29-1 to TRBJ2-3; 7 nucleotides line up with TRBD2. Per germline, CDR1 SQVTM and CDR2 ANQGSEA. V was pared by 0 bases and J by 3 bases, with 6 bases of the junction left unmatched. This CDR3 is 15 amino acids long. CDR3 in DNA: TGCAGCGTTGAAGATAGGTCTAGCGGTACAGATACGCAGTATTTT. It is translated as CSVEDRSSGTDTQYF.

This clone was detected only a few times. V and J are TRBV10-1 and TRBJ2-1, with 12 bases matching TRBD2. The CDR3 sequence is 15 residues long. Germline V lookup: CDR1 WNHNN, CDR2 SYGVQD (reference sequence). V gave up 9 bases and J gave up 5 bases; unmatched junction bases: 8. The CDR3, as DNA: TGCGCCAGGCTTACTAGCGGGAGGTCCCACAATGAGCAGTTCTTC. Encoded protein: CARLTSGRSHNEQFF.

This clone was seen a handful of times. This chain uses TRBV7-6 with TRBJ1-1; D is uncertain. The V end lost 5 bases, the J end lost 5 bases, and 15 bases lay between the germline ends. CDR1 and CDR2 from the germline V gene are SGHVS and FNYEAQ. The length of the CDR3 is 14 residues. The chain's CDR3 is CASSPGRVGTEAFF. For the CDR3, the DNA is TGTGCCAGCAGCCCAGGTCGCGTTGGAACTGAAGCTTTCTTT.

CDR3 sequence: CASSPSGGMGGYTF. DNA for the CDR3: TGCGCCAGCAGCCCAAGCGGGGGCATGGGCGGCTACACCTTC. The chain couples TRBV5-1 to TRBJ1-2; the D gene is possibly TRBD1 (6 bases). Germline V gene data show CDR1 as SGHRS and CDR2 as YFSETQ. V was trimmed by 4 bases and J by 8 bases, leaving 18 bases between them. The CDR3 is made up of 14 amino acids.

The rearrangement uses TRBV7-8 and TRBJ1-1; the D gene is possibly TRBD1 (6 bases). The germline V gene encodes CDR1 SGHVS and CDR2 FQNEAQ. Trimming pared 1 base from V and 5 bases from J, leaving 11 bases between. The CDR3 has 14 amino acids. CDR3 sequence reads: CASSLVKGGTEAFF. The CDR3, as DNA: TGTGCCAGCAGCTTAGTGAAGGGGGGAACTGAAGCTTTCTTT.

This clone came up a few times. The genes are TRBV28 and TRBJ1-2; 9 positions agree with TRBD1. Per the germline V gene, CDR1 is MDHEN and CDR2 is SYDVKM. The V segment lost 2 bases and the J segment 3 bases; nucleotides outside the gene matches: 1. This CDR3 region has 14 residues. The CDR3 nucleotides read TGTGCCAGCAGTTTAGGGGACAGGGACTATGGCTACACCTTC. It specifies CASSLGDRDYGYTF.

CDR3 sequence (DNA): TGCGCCAGCCAGGGCTGGGAGGGGACAGATACGCAGTATTTT. Its protein product is CASQGWEGTDTQYF. V usage is TRBV5-1 and J usage is TRBJ2-3, with 7 bases identical to TRBD2. With V trimmed by 7 bases and J by 3 bases, 8 bases remained unmatched. This CDR3 has 14 amino acids. The germline V gene encodes CDR1 SGHRS and CDR2 YFSETQ.

This chain joins TRBV7-3 and TRBJ2-2; 9 bases are a match to TRBD2. From germline, CDR1 is SGHTA and CDR2 FQGTGA. The V and J ends lost 7 bases and 1 base, in that order; junction bases with no gene match: 1. This CDR3 is built from 14 residues. Written as DNA, the CDR3 is TGTGCCAGCAAGACTAGCGGGAACACCGGGGAGCTGTTTTTT. Translation: CASKTSGNTGELFF.

The chain combines TRBV28 with TRBJ1-6; D gene unclear. Trimming cost V 2 bases and J 7 bases, with 12 bases left between them. The CDR3 contains 15 residues. The V gene's germline CDR1 is MDHEN and CDR2 SYDVKM. The CDR3 coding sequence is TGTGCCAGCAGTTTAGTTGGGATTAGGAATTCACCCCTCCACTTT. It encodes CASSLVGIRNSPLHF. Based on the CDR3 plus reference TRBV28 and TRBJ1-6, the full variable domain is DVKVTQSSRYLVKRTGEKVFLECVQDMDHENMFWYRQDPGLGLRLIYFSYDVKMKEKGDIPEGYSVSREKKERFSLILESASTNQTSMYLCASSLVGIRNSPLHFGNGTRLTVT.

Only one count was recorded for this clone. V and J are TRBV7-8 and TRBJ1-1, with 8 bases that match TRBD1. This CDR3 is built from 14 residues. CDR1 SGHVS and CDR2 FQNEAQ come from the germline V gene. V was clipped by 8 bases and J by 2 bases; unmatched bases: 7. CDR3 protein: CASARTGGNTEAFF. The CDR3 DNA is TGTGCCAGCGCACGAACAGGGGGAAACACTGAAGCTTTCTTT.